This T cell receptor (beta chain) is from a study of neurological immune-mediated disorders. Study-level results: No CDR3 amino acid sequences recurred among expanded clones across subjects, suggesting private repertoires in all groups.

The CDR3 is 15 residues long. The V end lost 0 bases, the J end lost 0 bases, and 7 bases lay between the germline ends. Germline CDR1 SGHTA, CDR2 FQGNSA. cDNA was made by 5'RACE with 10-nucleotide random UMIs. MiXCR, run by TCRdb on the 5' RACE reads, gives a single entry per CDR3 protein. The profile covers 55,000 to 80,000 distinct CDR3 sequences, with roughly 15% appearing a single time and 4.6% taken by the ten largest. This clonotype was picked up many times. Its antigen is unknown. This sample's time point: longitudinal time-point 1 (baseline). The chain links TRBV7-2 to TRBJ2-3; D is ambiguous. Sequenced: PBMCs. This clonotype was sampled from a female donor with HTLV-1-associated myelopathy (HAM/TSP). CDR3 protein: CASSLAWGSTDTQYF. The DNA of the CDR3 is TGTGCCAGCAGCTTAGCCTGGGGAAGCACAGATACGCAGTATTTT.